This T cell receptor (beta chain) was retrieved from a study of blood T cell repertoires in COVID-19. Source study methods: Amplified reference gene primers provided the basis for estimating nucleated cell counts. Produced via immunoSEQ multiplex PCR; TCRdb's table is partial and in-frame only. V, J and clone size derive from that table, while D and trimming were established from the DNA sequence. The data hold 360,000 or so clones, with around 87% observed a single time. Trimming cost V 4 bases and J 7 bases; bases outside gene matches: 5. Germline-derived CDR1 and CDR2 are SGHRS and YFSETQ. The CDR3 runs 15 residues.

The sample comprised peripheral blood. The clonotype comes from a man aged 18 to 30 with active or convalescent COVID-19. The V call is TRBV5-1, the J call TRBJ2-2, with TRBD1 matching 12 bases. CDR3: CASSPGQGAFGELFF. The DNA of the CDR3 is TGCGCCAGCAGCCCGGGACAGGGGGCGTTCGGGGAGCTGTTTTTT.